Listed here is a single T cell receptor beta chain. This record belongs to a study of blood T cell repertoires in COVID-19. As for the study in general: Specimens from acute and convalescent COVID-19 originated in the United States, Italy and Spain.

V gave up 5 bases and J gave up 2 bases; unmatched junction bases: 6. The CDR3 contains 14 residues. Germline CDR1 reads MNHNY; CDR2 reads SVGAGI (reference sequence). The authors' processing: Amplifying reference gene primers gave estimates of nucleated cell counts. The protocol was immunoSEQ multiplex PCR, while the TCRdb copy is restricted to in-frame clones and leaves out a portion. Clone size and the V and J calls come from that table; the DNA yielded D and trimming. The sample lists about 100,000 clones, approximately 84% occurring once. The clonotype was recovered from a man aged 25-45 years in a cohort sampled during active COVID-19. Material: peripheral blood. The chain recombines TRBV6-6 with TRBJ2-7; 7 bases are a match to TRBD1. The CDR3 loop reads CASSLGTATYEQYF. CDR3 sequence (DNA): TGTGCCAGCAGTCTCGGGACAGCCACCTACGAGCAGTACTTC.